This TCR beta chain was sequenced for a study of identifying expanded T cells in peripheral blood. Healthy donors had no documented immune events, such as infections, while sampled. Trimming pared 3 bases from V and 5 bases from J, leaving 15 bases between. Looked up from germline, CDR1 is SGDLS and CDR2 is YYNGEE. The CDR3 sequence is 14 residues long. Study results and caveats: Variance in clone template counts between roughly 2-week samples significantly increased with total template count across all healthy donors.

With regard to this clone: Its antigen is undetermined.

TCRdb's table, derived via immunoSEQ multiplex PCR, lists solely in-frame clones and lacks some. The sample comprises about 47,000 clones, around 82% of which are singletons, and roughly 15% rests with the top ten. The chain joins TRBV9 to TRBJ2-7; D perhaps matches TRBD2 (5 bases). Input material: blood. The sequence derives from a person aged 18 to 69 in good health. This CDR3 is CASSDGNGADEQYF. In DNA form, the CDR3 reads TGTGCCAGCAGCGACGGGAATGGAGCGGACGAGCAGTACTTC.